This is a list of T cell receptor beta chains from one sample in a study of blood T cell repertoires in COVID-19. Measured with immunoSEQ multiplex PCR; TCRdb has only the in-frame clones, and not every one. The sample includes 45,000 to 50,000 clones, approximately 83% of them seen just once. The sample was peripheral blood. The receptors shown here come from an older man in a cohort sampled during active COVID-19. CDR3s include the opening cysteine and the closing phenylalanine or tryptophan. Fields, in order: clone size, J gene, CDR3 length, D gene, V gene, CDR3 DNA, CDR3 protein. A D gene is named only where the DNA matches it firmly. Clone size is stated in some rows and not others, as once, few, many or a class when expanded.

- | TRBJ2-2 | 14 | TRBD2 | TRBV7-2 | TGTGCCAGCAGCTCTAGCGGGGGGGCCGGGGAGCTGTTTTTT | CASSSSGGAGELFF
- | TRBJ2-3 | 14 | - | TRBV7-9 | TGTGCCAGCAGCTTTGACACGTTCGCAGATACGCAGTATTTT | CASSFDTFADTQYF
once | TRBJ1-3 | 11 | - | TRBV30 | TGTGCCTGGGCCCTAGGAAACACCATATATTTT | CAWALGNTIYF
- | TRBJ1-2 | 14 | - | TRBV5-1 | TGCGCCAGCAGCACGGACAAGACTAACTATGGCTACACCTTC | CASSTDKTNYGYTF
- | TRBJ2-3 | 15 | - | TRBV7-2 | TGTGCCAGCAGGACTAGTCTGAGGGGCACAGATACGCAGTATTTT | CASRTSLRGTDTQYF
- | TRBJ1-6 | 17 | - | TRBV5-1 | TGCGCCAGCAGAAGTGGGGCGCCGTGGGGTTCTAATTCACCCCTCCACTTT | CASRSGAPWGSNSPLHF
- | TRBJ1-2 | 14 | - | TRBV14 | TGTGCCAGCAGCCAAGGATCGTCAGGGTATGGCTACACCTTC | CASSQGSSGYGYTF
- | TRBJ2-2 | 16 | TRBD2 | TRBV6-2/TRBV6-3 | TGTGCCAGCAGCCCGCACGGGGGGGCCGGTACCGGGGAGCTGTTTTTT | CASSPHGGAGTGELFF
- | TRBJ1-2 | 14 | - | TRBV3-1/TRBV3-2 | TGTGCCAGCAGCGGAGAACAGGGTGGGTATGGCTACACCTTC | CASSGEQGGYGYTF
- | TRBJ2-7 | 14 | - | TRBV7-2 | TGTGCCAGCAGCCGCGCGAGACAGAGTTTCGAGCAGTACTTC | CASSRARQSFEQYF
once | TRBJ1-3 | 18 | - | TRBV4-1 | TGCGCCAGCAGCCAAGGAGGAGGATTCGGGGGGTCTGGAAACACCATATATTTT | CASSQGGGFGGSGNTIYF
- | TRBJ2-7 | 15 | TRBD1 | TRBV5-1 | TGCGCCAGCAGCAGGGGGGACAGGGGACTTAACGAGCAGTACTTC | CASSRGDRGLNEQYF
- | TRBJ2-5 | 12 | - | TRBV3-1/TRBV3-2 | TGTGCCAGCAGCCAACCTAGGGAGACCCAGTACTTC | CASSQPRETQYF
- | TRBJ1-5 | 13 | - | TRBV12-3/TRBV12-4 | TGTGCCAGCACACGACAGGCTAATCAGCCCCAGCATTTT | CASTRQANQPQHF
- | TRBJ2-1 | 12 | TRBD2 | TRBV6-2/TRBV6-3 | TGTGCCAGCAGTCAGGGACTAGGTGAGCAGTTCTTC | CASSQGLGEQFF
- | TRBJ2-7 | 15 | - | TRBV27 | TGTGCCAGCAGTTATCGGGCGGGGTTTTCCGACGAGCAGTACTTC | CASSYRAGFSDEQYF
- | TRBJ2-7 | 17 | - | TRBV10-3 | TGTGCCATCAGTGAGTCGTTGGTGGGAGAACACTCCTACGAGCAGTACTTC | CAISESLVGEHSYEQYF
few | TRBJ2-2 | 15 | TRBD1 | TRBV29-1 | TGCAGCGGAGGGGGCCCCCGCACAGGGGGCGGGGAGCTGTTTTTT | CSGGGPRTGGGELFF
- | TRBJ2-6 | 14 | - | TRBV28 | TGTGCCAGCAGTAGACAGTCTGGGGCCAACGTCCTGACTTTC | CASSRQSGANVLTF
- | TRBJ1-2 | 15 | TRBD1 | TRBV24-1 | TGTGCCACCAGTGACTCCAACAGGGGACCCTATGGCTACACCTTC | CATSDSNRGPYGYTF
- | TRBJ2-7 | 18 | TRBD2 | TRBV5-1 | TGCGCCAGCAGCCGCCGGCCTAGCGGGACGTCCGACCCTTACGAGCAGTACTTC | CASSRRPSGTSDPYEQYF
- | TRBJ2-2 | 14 | TRBD1 | TRBV7-8 | TGTGCCAGCCTCCGAGGCAGGGGGAATGGGGAGCTGTTTTTT | CASLRGRGNGELFF
- | TRBJ2-3 | 16 | TRBD2 | TRBV7-2 | TGTGCCAGCAGCTCACGGACTAGCGGGAGGACAGATACGCAGTATTTT | CASSSRTSGRTDTQYF
- | TRBJ2-5 | 13 | TRBD1 | TRBV28 | TGTGCCAGCAGGGGACAGGATCAAGAGACCCAGTACTTC | CASRGQDQETQYF
- | TRBJ1-3 | 15 | TRBD1 | TRBV9 | TGTGCCAGCAGCGCCACAGGGGCGGGTGGAAACACCATATATTTT | CASSATGAGGNTIYF